This T cell receptor beta chain was found in a study of PD-L1 blockade in urothelial cancer. Study observations and caveats: Tumor-linked clones in blood grew more by 3 weeks in durable-benefit patients.

This clone was counted a few times. Its antigen remains unidentified. The same CDR3 can be traced to other DNA sequences in this sample. The CDR3 loop spans 12 amino acids. Germline V gene lookup returns CDR1 KGHSH and CDR2 LQKENI. Trimming removed 2 bases at V and 7 bases at J, with 3 bases between. Each PCR reaction had synthetic TCR analog templates spiked into it. The protocol was immunoSEQ multiplex PCR, while the TCRdb copy is restricted to in-frame clones and leaves out a portion. The sample includes about 84,000 clones, around 76% of them seen just once. This receptor was taken from a man between 65 and 85 years old with urothelial cancer. The sequencing used PBMCs, collected around atezolizumab (anti-PD-L1) treatment. The V call is TRBV18, the J call TRBJ1-6; no reliable D call. The CDR3 region is CASSPENSPLHF. As DNA, the CDR3 is TGTGCCAGCTCACCAGAGAATTCACCCCTCCACTTT.